Detailed here is one T cell receptor (beta chain). Its antigen remains unknown. Amplification of TCR alpha and beta CDR3 regions from RNA used iRepertoire nested multiplex PCR. TCRdb analysed the multiplex PCR reads with MiXCR anew, one entry per CDR3 protein. The sample shows 400,000 or so distinct CDR3 sequences, 41% of them seen only once. The data belong to a study of glioma-infiltrating T cells. Study summary: Low-grade gliomas were grade II; glioblastomas were grade IV at initial diagnosis. Blood libraries targeted roughly 4.5- to 10-fold coverage of roughly 1 million T cells.

CDR1 MDHEN and CDR2 SYDVKM come from the germline V gene. This CDR3 has 11 residues. With 4 bases removed from V and 7 bases from J, the gap between germline ends came to 5 bases. Study-wide points: Non-neoplastic patients had below-expected tissue-blood divergence, while all gliomas exceeded expectation. Tissue and blood shared very few CDR3 sequences.

Sequenced material: glioma tissue, nonneoplastic brain tissue, or PBMCs (not recorded which). The chain uses TRBV28 and TRBJ1-5; no firm D call. The source of this sequence is a human donor with low-grade glioma or glioblastoma, undergoing nonglioma brain surgery, or in good health (not recorded which). The CDR3 region is CASSSPQPQHF. For the CDR3, the DNA is TGTGCCAGCAGTTCCCCCCAGCCCCAGCATTTT.